The present TCR beta chain was sequenced within a study of blood T cell repertoires in COVID-19. Here immunoSEQ multiplex PCR was the method, and the copy in TCRdb shows in-frame clones only, minus some. The sample includes some 210,000 clones, about 89% seen only once; the top ten take 5.5% to 8%. Germline CDR1 is SGHTA and CDR2 is FQGNSA. V lost 3 bases, J lost 7 bases, and 20 bases lay in between. The CDR3 loop spans 16 amino acids. Material: peripheral blood. The genes are TRBV7-2 and TRBJ2-3; possibly TRBD2 for D (6 bases). The receptor comes from a man aged 55-75 years who had recovered from COVID-19. This CDR3 reads CASSFNKGLPPNTQYF. CDR3 nucleotide sequence: TGTGCCAGCAGCTTCAATAAGGGACTCCCTCCGAATACGCAGTATTTT.